This T cell receptor beta chain is drawn from a study of CD8+CD57+ T cells in acquired aplastic anemia. Study-level information: Quantities of DNA derived from sorted CD4+ and CD8+ cells averaged 3.2 ug.

CDR3 and TCR beta VDJ profiling relied on genomic DNA as the template. TCRdb processed the reads anew with MiXCR; each CDR3 protein has one entry. The sample lists roughly 500,000 distinct CDR3 sequences, about a third occurring once. The sequenced patients had an expansion of CD8+CD57+ cells seen by flow cytometry. Sequences were obtained from sorted CD4+, CD8+, or CD8+CD57+ T cells (not recorded which) from PBMCs. The receptor was isolated from a human donor with aplastic anemia.

CDR3 DNA sequence: TGTGCCAGCAGCTTAATGCTAGCGGGGCGGGGCACAGATACGCAGTATTTT. Its translation: CASSLMLAGRGTDTQYF. This sequence joins TRBV7-2 and TRBJ2-3, with 9 bases that match TRBD2. The CDR3 loop spans 17 amino acids. The V gene end was trimmed by 2 bases and the J gene end by 1 base; junction bases not matched to a gene: 7. Germline V lookup: CDR1 SGHTA, CDR2 FQGNSA.